This T cell receptor beta chain came from a study of blood T cell repertoires in COVID-19. Study overall: Samples taken during acute and convalescent COVID-19 were collected in the United States, Italy and Spain. Sources were T cells, B-cell-depleted T cells, or PBMCs; the material itself was cDNA or gDNA.

Germline V lookup: CDR1 SGHTA, CDR2 FQGTGA. V was shortened by 2 bases and J by 5 bases, with 13 bases between the two germline ends. This CDR3 contains 15 residues. Original data processing: Estimated nucleated cell counts came from reference gene primer amplification. The assay was immunoSEQ multiplex PCR, and TCRdb's table has in-frame clones only and misses some. The DNA gave D and trimming, while V, J and clone size come from that table. The sample yields fewer than 70,000 clones, roughly 87% seen once. The sample comprised peripheral blood. This receptor was taken from a man in his forties or fifties with active COVID-19. The chain combines TRBV7-3 with TRBJ2-1; maybe TRBD2 (7 bases). DNA for the CDR3: TGTGCCAGCAGCTTACGGGGGGCAAATAACAATGAGCAGTTCTTC. It yields the protein CASSLRGANNNEQFF. Variable domain in full (rest from reference TRBV7-3 and TRBJ2-1): GAGVSQTPSNKVTEKGKYVELRCDPISGHTALYWYRQSLGQGPEFLIYFQGTGAADDSGLPNDRFFAVRPEGSVSTLKIQRTERGDSAVYLCASSLRGANNNEQFFGPGTRLTVL.